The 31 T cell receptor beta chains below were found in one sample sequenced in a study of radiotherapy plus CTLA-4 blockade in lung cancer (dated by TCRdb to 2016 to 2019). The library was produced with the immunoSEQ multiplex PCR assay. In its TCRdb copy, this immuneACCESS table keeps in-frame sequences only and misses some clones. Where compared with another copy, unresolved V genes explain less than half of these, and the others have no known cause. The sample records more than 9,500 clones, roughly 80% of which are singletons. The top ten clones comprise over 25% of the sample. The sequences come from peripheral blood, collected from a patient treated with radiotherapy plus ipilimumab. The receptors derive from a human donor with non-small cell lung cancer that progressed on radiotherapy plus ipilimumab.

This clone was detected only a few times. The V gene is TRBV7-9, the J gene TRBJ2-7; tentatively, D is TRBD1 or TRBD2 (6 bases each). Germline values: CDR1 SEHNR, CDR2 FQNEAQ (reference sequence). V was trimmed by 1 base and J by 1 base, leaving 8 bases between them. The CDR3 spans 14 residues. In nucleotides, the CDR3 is TGTGCCAGCAGCTTAGAGGGGGGATCCTACGAGCAGTACTTC. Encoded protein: CASSLEGGSYEQYF.

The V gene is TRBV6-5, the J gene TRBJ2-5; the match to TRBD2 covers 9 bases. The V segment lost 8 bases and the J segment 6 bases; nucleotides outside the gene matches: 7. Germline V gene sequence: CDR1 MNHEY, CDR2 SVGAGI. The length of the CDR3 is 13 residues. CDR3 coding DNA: TGTGCCAGCTGCCCTAGCGGGGTACAGACCCAGTACTTC. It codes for CASCPSGVQTQYF.

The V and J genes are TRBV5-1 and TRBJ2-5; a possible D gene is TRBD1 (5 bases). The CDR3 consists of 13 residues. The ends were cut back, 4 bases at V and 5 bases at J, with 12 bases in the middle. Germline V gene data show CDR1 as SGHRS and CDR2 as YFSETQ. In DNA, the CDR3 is TGCGCCAGCAGCCCCAGGGATAGGGAGACCCAGTACTTC. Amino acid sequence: CASSPRDRETQYF.

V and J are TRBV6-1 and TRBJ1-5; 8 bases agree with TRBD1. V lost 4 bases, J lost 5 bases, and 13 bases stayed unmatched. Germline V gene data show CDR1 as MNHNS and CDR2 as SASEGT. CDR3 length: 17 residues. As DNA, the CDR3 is TGTGCCAGCAGTGTAGACAGGGGCGGAGGCGGCTATCAGCCCCAGCATTTT. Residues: CASSVDRGGGGYQPQHF.

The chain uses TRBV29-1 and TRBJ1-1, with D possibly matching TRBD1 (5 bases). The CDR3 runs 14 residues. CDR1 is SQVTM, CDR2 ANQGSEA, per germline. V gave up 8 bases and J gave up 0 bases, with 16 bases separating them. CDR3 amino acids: CSTHLGTLNTEAFF. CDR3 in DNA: TGCAGCACCCATCTGGGGACCTTGAACACTGAAGCTTTCTTT.

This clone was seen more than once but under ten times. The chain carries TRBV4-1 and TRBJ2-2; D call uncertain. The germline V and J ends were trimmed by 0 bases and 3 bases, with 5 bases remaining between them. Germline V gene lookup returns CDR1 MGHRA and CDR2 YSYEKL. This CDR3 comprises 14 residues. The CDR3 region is CASSQELYTGELFF. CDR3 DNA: TGCGCCAGCAGCCAAGAACTTTACACCGGGGAGCTGTTTTTT.

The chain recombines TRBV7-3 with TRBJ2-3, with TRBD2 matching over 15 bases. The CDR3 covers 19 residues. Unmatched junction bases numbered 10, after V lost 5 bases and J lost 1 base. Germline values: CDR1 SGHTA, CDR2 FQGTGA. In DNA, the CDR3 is TGTGCCAGCAGCGTCTCCGGGACTAGCGGGGGGCTGGGCACAGATACGCAGTATTTT. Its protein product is CASSVSGTSGGLGTDTQYF. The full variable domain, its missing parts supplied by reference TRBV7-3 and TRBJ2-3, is GAGVSQTPSNKVTEKGKYVELRCDPISGHTALYWYRQSLGQGPEFLIYFQGTGAADDSGLPNDRFFAVRPEGSVSTLKIQRTERGDSAVYLCASSVSGTSGGLGTDTQYFGPGTRLTVL.

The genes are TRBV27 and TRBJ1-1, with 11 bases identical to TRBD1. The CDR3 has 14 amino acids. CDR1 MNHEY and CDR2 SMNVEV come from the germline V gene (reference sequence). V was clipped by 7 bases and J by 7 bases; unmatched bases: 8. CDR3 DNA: TGTGCCAGCAATTTTGGACAGGGGGCAGGTGAAGCTTTCTTT. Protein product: CASNFGQGAGEAFF.

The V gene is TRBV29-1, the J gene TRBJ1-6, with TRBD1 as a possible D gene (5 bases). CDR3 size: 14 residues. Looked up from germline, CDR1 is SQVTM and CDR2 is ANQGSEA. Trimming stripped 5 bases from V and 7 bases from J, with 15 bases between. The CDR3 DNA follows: TGCAGCGTTTCTCTGGGGCGGGGGAATTCACCCCTCCACTTT. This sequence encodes CSVSLGRGNSPLHF.

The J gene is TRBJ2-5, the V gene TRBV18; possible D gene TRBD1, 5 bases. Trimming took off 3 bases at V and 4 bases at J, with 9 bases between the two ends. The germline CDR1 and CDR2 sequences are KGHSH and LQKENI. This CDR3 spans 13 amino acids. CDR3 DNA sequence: TGTGCCAGCTCACCTAGACAGAGAGAGACCCAGTACTTC. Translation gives CASSPRQRETQYF.

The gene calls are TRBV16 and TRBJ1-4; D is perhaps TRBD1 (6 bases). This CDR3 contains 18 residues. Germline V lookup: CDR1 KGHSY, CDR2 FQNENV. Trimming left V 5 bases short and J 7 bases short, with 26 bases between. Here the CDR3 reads CASSLSPGRGRRAEKLFF. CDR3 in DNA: TGTGCCAGCAGCTTGTCTCCCGGCAGGGGCCGACGGGCTGAAAAACTGTTTTTT.

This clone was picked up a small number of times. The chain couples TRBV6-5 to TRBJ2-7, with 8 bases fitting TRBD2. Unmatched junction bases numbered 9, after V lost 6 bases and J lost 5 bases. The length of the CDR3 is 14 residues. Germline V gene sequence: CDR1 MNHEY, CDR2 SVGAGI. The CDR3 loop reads CASSAPGLDHEQYF. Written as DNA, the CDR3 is TGTGCCAGCAGCGCCCCGGGACTAGACCACGAGCAGTACTTC.

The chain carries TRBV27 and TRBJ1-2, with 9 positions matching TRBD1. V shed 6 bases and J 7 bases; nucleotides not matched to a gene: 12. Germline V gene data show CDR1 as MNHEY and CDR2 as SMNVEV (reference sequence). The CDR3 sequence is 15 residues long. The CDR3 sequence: CASSPPGQGRGGYTF. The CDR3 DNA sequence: TGTGCCAGCAGCCCCCCCGGACAGGGGAGGGGTGGCTACACCTTC.

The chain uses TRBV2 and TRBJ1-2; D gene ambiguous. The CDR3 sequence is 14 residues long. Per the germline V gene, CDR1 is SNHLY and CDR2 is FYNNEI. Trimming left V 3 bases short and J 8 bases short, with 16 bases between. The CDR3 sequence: CASSDSALARGYTF. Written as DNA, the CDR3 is TGTGCCAGCAGTGATTCTGCGTTAGCGAGGGGCTACACCTTC.

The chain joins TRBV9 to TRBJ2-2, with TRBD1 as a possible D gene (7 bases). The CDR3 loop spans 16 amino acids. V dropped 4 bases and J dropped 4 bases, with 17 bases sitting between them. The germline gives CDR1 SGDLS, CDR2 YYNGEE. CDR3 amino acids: CASSPRQGGGTGELFF. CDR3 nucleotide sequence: TGTGCCAGCAGCCCCAGACAGGGAGGCGGCACCGGGGAGCTGTTTTTT.

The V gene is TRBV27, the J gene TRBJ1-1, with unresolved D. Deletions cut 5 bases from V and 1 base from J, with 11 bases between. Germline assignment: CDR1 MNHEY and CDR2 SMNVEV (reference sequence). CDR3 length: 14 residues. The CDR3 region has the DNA TGTGCCAGCAGTGAGTTAGGGAGGAACACTGAAGCTTTCTTT. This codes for CASSELGRNTEAFF.

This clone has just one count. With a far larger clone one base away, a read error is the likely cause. CDR3 DNA: TGTGCCAGCTGCGACCGGGACAGGGATCAGCCCCAGCATTTT. Its protein is CASCDRDRDQPQHF. The chain links TRBV9 to TRBJ1-5; 9 bases agree with TRBD1. Per germline, CDR1 SGDLS and CDR2 YYNGEE. Trimming cost V 7 bases and J 5 bases; bases outside gene matches: 7. The CDR3 consists of 14 residues.

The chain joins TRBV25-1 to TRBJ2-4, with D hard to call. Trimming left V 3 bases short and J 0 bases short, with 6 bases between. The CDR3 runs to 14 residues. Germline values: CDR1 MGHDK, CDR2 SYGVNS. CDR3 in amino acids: CASSDGIAKNIQYF. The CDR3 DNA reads TGTGCCAGCAGTGACGGAATAGCCAAAAACATTCAGTACTTC.

CDR3 amino acids: CATSRDLGGGTEAFF. CDR3 DNA sequence: TGTGCCACCAGCAGAGATTTAGGGGGCGGTACTGAAGCTTTCTTT. This chain connects TRBV15 to TRBJ1-1, with 7 bases aligning to TRBD1. The CDR3 covers 15 residues. Germline V gene lookup returns CDR1 LNHNV and CDR2 YYDKDF (reference sequence). The junction had 6 bases not matched to a gene; V was cut back by 0 bases and J by 5 bases.

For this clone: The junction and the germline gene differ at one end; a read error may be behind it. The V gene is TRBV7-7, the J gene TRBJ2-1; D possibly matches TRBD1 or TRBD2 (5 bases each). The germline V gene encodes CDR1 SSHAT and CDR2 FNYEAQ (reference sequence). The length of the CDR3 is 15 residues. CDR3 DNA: TGTGCTAGCAGCTCGGGACGAGCGGCTTACAATGAGCAGTTCTTC. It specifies CASSSGRAAYNEQFF.

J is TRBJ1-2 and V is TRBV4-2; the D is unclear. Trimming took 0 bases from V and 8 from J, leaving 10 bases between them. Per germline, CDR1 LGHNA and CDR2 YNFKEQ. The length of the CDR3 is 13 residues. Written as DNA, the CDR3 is TGTGCCAGCAGCCAAGATAGGAGGCGAGGCTACACCTTC. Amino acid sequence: CASSQDRRRGYTF.

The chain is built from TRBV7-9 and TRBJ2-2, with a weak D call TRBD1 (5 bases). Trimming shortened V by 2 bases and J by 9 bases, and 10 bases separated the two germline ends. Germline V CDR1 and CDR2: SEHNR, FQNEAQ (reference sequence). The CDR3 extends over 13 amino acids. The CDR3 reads CASSLTGGRELFF. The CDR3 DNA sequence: TGTGCCAGCAGCTTAACAGGTGGCCGGGAGCTGTTTTTT.

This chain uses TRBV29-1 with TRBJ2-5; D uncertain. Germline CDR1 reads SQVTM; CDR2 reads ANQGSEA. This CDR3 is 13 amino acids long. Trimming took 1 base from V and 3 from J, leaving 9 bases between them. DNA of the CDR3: TGCAGCGTTGAAGTCTCAGTGAAAGAGACCCAGTACTTC. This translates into CSVEVSVKETQYF.

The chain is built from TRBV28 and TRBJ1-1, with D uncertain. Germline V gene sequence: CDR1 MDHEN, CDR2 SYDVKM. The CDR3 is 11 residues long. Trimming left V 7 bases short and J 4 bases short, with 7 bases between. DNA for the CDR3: TGTGCCAGCACGAGTACCACTGAAGCTTTCTTT. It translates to CASTSTTEAFF.

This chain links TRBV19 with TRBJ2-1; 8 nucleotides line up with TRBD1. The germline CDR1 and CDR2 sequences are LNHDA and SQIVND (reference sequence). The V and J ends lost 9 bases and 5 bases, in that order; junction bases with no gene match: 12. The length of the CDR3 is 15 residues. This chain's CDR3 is CASQPGQGTDNEQFF. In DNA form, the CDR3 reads TGTGCCAGCCAGCCAGGACAGGGTACGGACAATGAGCAGTTCTTC.

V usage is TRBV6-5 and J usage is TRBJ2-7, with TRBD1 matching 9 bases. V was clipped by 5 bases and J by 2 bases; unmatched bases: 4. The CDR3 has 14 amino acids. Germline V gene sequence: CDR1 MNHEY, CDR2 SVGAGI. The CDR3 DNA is TGTGCCAGCAGTCGGGGACAGGGCCCCTACGAGCAGTACTTC. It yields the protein CASSRGQGPYEQYF.

This chain's CDR3 is CASSLVTAGAGEQYF. CDR3 in DNA: TGTGCCAGCAGCTTAGTGACAGCGGGGGCTGGCGAGCAGTACTTC. The J gene is TRBJ2-7, the V gene TRBV7-8, with 8 bases identical to TRBD2. In germline, CDR1 is SGHVS, CDR2 FQNEAQ. CDR3 length: 15 residues. The V gene end was trimmed by 1 base and the J gene end by 6 bases; junction bases not matched to a gene: 8.

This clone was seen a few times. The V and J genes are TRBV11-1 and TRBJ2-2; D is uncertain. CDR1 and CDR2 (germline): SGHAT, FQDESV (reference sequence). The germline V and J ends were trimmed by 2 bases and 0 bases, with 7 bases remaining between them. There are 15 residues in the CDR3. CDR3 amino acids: CASSLKQPNTGELFF. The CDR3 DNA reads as TGTGCCAGCAGCTTAAAACAGCCGAACACCGGGGAGCTGTTTTTT.

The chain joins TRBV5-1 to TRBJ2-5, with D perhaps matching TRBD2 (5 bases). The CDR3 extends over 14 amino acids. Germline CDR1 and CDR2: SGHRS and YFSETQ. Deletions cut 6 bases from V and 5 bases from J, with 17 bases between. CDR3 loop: CASTLGSSRETQYF. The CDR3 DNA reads TGCGCCAGCACCTTAGGATCTAGCCGGGAGACCCAGTACTTC.

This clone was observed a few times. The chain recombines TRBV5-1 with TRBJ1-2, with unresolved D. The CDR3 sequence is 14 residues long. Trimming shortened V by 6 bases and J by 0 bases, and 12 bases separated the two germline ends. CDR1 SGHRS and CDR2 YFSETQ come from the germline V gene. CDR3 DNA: TGCGCCAGCAACTCAGGTGATACTAACTATGGCTACACCTTC. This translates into CASNSGDTNYGYTF.

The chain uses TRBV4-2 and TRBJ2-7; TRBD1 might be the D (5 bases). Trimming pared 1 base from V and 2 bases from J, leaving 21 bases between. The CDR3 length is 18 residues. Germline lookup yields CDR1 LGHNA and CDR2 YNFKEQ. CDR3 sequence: CASSQGPPPGHQPYEQYF. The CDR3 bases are TGTGCCAGCAGCCAAGGGCCCCCCCCCGGACATCAGCCCTACGAGCAGTACTTC.